A single T cell receptor (beta chain) is shown here with its context. Antigen: not known. Assay used: immunoSEQ multiplex PCR; TCRdb lists only in-frame clones, some missing. The data show around 1.9 million clones, with about 93% seen just once and 1.7% held by the top ten. The record originates from a study of shared clonotypes between healthy human individuals. Study-level findings and limits: In this cohort, only blood was sampled, and tissue repertoires likely differ. The sharing of approximately 4.6% of naive CD4 clonotypes was seen across a handful of donors. The diversity represented, both genetic and in exposure history, was limited by few donors.

Selected positively for CCR7 and CD45RO-negative, naive CD8 cells excluded terminally differentiated effector memory CD45RA+ cells. Adult Caucasians living in Nashville, Tennessee made up all of the donors. Germline V CDR1 and CDR2: SQVTM, ANQGSEA. V was trimmed by 4 bases and J by 2 bases, leaving 11 bases between them. The CDR3 contains 14 residues. This chain joins TRBV29-1 and TRBJ2-2; possibly TRBD1 or TRBD2 for D (5 bases each). The sequencing input was naive CD8+ T cells from PBMCs. The TCR was taken from a man aged 18 to 35 in good health. Some clones in this sample may be carry-over from other donors' samples. CDR3 DNA: TGCAGCGTTGTGGGGACCTACAACACCGGGGAGCTGTTTTTT. Encoded protein: CSVVGTYNTGELFF.